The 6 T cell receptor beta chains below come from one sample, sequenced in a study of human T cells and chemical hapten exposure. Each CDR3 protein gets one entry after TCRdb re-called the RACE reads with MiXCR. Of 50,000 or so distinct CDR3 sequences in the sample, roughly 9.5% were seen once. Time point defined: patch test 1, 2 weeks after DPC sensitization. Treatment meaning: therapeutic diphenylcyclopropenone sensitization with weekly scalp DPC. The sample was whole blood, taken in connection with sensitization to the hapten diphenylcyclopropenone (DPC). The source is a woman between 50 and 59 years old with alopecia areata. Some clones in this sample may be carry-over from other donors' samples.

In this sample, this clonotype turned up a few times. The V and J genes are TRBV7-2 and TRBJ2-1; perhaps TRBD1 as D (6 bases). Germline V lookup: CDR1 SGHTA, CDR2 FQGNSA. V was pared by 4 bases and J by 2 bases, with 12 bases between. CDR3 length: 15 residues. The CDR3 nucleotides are TGTGCCAGCAGCTCCGACAGGCAGACCTACAATGAGCAGTTCTTC. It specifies CASSSDRQTYNEQFF.

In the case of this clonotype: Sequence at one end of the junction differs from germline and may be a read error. This chain's CDR3 is CASSLGTRQHF. CDR3 DNA sequence: TGTGCCAGCAGCCTAGGGACGCGGCAACATTTT. This rearrangement joins TRBV28 to TRBJ2-3; tentatively, D is TRBD1 or TRBD2 (5 bases each). CDR3 length equals 11 residues. Per germline, CDR1 MDHEN and CDR2 SYDVKM.

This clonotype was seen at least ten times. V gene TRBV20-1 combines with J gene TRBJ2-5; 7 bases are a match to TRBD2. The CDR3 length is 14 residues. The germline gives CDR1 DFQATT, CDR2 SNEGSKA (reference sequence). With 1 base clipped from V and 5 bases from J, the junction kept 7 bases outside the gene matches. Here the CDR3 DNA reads TGCAGTGCTAGAGTGTCGGGAGGCGAGGAGACCCAGTACTTC. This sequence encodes CSARVSGGEETQYF.

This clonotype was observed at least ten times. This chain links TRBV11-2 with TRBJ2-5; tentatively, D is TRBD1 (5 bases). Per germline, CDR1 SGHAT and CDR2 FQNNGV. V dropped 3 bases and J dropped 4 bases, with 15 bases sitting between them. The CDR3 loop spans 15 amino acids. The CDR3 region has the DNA TGTGCCAGCAGCTTCCCAGGGTCTCTCGGAGAGACCCAGTACTTC. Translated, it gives CASSFPGSLGETQYF.

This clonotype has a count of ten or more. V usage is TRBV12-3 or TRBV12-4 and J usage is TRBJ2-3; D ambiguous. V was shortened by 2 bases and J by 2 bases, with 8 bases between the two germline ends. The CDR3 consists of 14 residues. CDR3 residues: CASSLHGFTDTQYF. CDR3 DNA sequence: TGTGCCAGCAGTTTACATGGGTTCACAGATACGCAGTATTTT.

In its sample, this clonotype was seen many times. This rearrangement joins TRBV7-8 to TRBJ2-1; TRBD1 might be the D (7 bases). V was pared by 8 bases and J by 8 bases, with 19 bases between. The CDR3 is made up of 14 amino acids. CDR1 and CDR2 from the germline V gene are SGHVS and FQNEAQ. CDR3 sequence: CASRPRGRGDEQFF. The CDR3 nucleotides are TGTGCCAGCCGACCGAGGGGGCGGGGAGATGAGCAGTTCTTC.